Sequencing of this T cell receptor (beta chain) was carried out in a study of cytotoxic CD8 clonotypes in ibrutinib-treated CLL. General observations from the study: Different sampling times were used for sustained-remission and progressing patients. Clonality showed a rise at ibrutinib response that reversed toward baseline at progression. Circulating CD8+ T-cell counts were tracked by baseline clonality, which exceeded that of age-matched healthy donors.

Using immunoSEQ multiplex PCR, the repertoire was profiled, and TCRdb retains in-frame clones only, with some absent. Altogether about 63,000 clones are present, roughly 70% being singletons, with the ten largest covering 40% to 45%. With respect to this clone: Its specificity is not known.

CDR3 length: 18 residues. CDR1 is MGHRA and CDR2 is YSYEKL in the germline V gene. V shed 0 bases, J shed 7 bases, and the junction held 11 bases outside the gene matches. J is TRBJ2-1 and V is TRBV4-1; 11 bases agree with TRBD2. The receptor was derived from a human donor with chronic lymphocytic leukemia. The source material was PBMCs, sampled after 12 months of ibrutinib treatment. The CDR3 loop reads CASSQDNLAGGRKNEQFF. DNA of the CDR3: TGCGCCAGCAGCCAAGATAATTTAGCGGGAGGGCGCAAGAATGAGCAGTTCTTC.